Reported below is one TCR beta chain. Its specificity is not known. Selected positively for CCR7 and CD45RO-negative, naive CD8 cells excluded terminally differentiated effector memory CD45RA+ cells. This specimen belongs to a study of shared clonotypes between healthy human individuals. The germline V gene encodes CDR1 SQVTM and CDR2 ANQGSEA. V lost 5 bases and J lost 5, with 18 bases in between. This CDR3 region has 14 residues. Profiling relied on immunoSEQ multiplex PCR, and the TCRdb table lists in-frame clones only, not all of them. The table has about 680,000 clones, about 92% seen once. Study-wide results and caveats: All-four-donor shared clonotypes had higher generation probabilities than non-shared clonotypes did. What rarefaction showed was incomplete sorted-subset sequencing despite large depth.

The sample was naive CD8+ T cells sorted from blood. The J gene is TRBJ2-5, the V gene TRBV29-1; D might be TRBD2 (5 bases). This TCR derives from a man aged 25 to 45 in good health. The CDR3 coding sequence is TGCAGCGTTAACCCCCGGGGTGCCAGGGAGACCCAGTACTTC. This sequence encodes CSVNPRGARETQYF.